A single sample gave rise to the 20 T cell receptor beta chains below, sequenced in a study of cytomegalovirus exposure and HLA in healthy donors. The PCR contained 60 Vbeta and 13 Jbeta primers. Method: immunoSEQ multiplex PCR; TCRdb's copy keeps in-frame clones and lacks some. The data hold about 56,000 clones, with roughly four fifths observed a single time. The sequenced material came from PBMCs. The origin of the receptors is a man aged 35-49 years in good health and CMV-seronegative.

In its sample, this clone was seen a few times. The rearrangement links TRBV19 to TRBJ1-1; D gene unclear. V lost 6 bases and J lost 1, with 9 bases in between. Germline V gives CDR1 LNHDA, CDR2 SQIVND (reference sequence). The CDR3 loop spans 13 amino acids. CDR3 protein: CASSQQRNTEAFF. In nucleotides, the CDR3 is TGTGCCAGTAGCCAACAGAGGAACACTGAAGCTTTCTTT.

The rearrangement joins TRBV30 to TRBJ2-1; D is uncertain. The germline V gene encodes CDR1 GTSNPN and CDR2 SVGIG (reference sequence). Trimming removed 1 base at V and 8 bases at J, with 6 bases between. The length of the CDR3 is 11 residues. The CDR3 is CAWSEWHEQFF. Here the CDR3 DNA reads TGTGCCTGGAGTGAATGGCATGAGCAGTTCTTC.

The chain combines TRBV4-3 with TRBJ2-2; 10 bases are a match to TRBD2. Unmatched junction bases numbered 6, after V lost 2 bases and J lost 0 bases. This CDR3 region has 18 residues. CDR1 LGHNA and CDR2 YSLEER come from the germline V gene. The CDR3 region has the DNA TGCGCCAGCAGCCAACATATAGCGGGGGGACCGAACACCGGGGAGCTGTTTTTT. Encoded protein: CASSQHIAGGPNTGELFF.

The V gene is TRBV25-1, the J gene TRBJ2-7; TRBD2 matches at 8 bases. Germline-derived CDR1 and CDR2 are MGHDK and SYGVNS. This CDR3 has 14 amino acids. Losses at the gene ends were 1 base for V and 6 bases for J; bases not matched to a gene: 5. The CDR3 region has the DNA TGTGCCAGCAGTGAATCGGGAGGGAAGGGCGAGCAGTACTTC. Protein sequence: CASSESGGKGEQYF.

The chain couples TRBV29-1 to TRBJ2-7, with D perhaps matching TRBD1 (5 bases). Germline lookup yields CDR1 SQVTM and CDR2 ANQGSEA. The CDR3 spans 12 residues. V lost 4 bases and J lost 5, with 12 bases in between. DNA for the CDR3: TGCAGCGTTGTAAAGACAGAGAACGAGCAGTACTTC. Translated, it gives CSVVKTENEQYF.

V usage is TRBV2 and J usage is TRBJ2-3; no clear D gene. The CDR3 is made up of 14 amino acids. Germline-derived CDR1 and CDR2 are SNHLY and FYNNEI. Between the trimmed V and J ends, which lost 1 base and 2 bases, there was a span of 7 bases. DNA of the CDR3: TGTGCCAGCAGTGAAGGGGCTAACACAGATACGCAGTATTTT. The encoded protein is CASSEGANTDTQYF.

This clone appeared a few times. CDR3 protein: CASSTGREQFF. CDR3 sequence (DNA): TGTGCCAGCAGCACAGGACGGGAGCAGTTCTTC. V is TRBV27 and J is TRBJ2-1; D is possibly TRBD1 (5 bases). This CDR3 is 11 amino acids long. The germline V gene encodes CDR1 MNHEY and CDR2 SMNVEV (reference sequence). Trimming removed 6 bases at V and 10 bases at J, with 10 bases between.

The chain combines TRBV28 with TRBJ1-1; D call uncertain. The CDR3 loop spans 13 amino acids. Trimming removed 5 bases from V and 5 bases from J, with 12 bases in between. The germline gives CDR1 MDHEN, CDR2 SYDVKM. The CDR3: CASSLQSGTEAFF. The CDR3 DNA sequence: TGTGCCAGCAGTCTACAATCGGGGACTGAAGCTTTCTTT.

The chain couples TRBV7-8 to TRBJ2-7; the match to TRBD2 covers 11 bases. The V gene end was trimmed by 1 base and the J gene end by 1 base; junction bases not matched to a gene: 12. Germline CDR1 SGHVS, CDR2 FQNEAQ. The CDR3 is made up of 19 amino acids. CDR3 sequence reads: CASSLGFSGGALGSYEQYV. The DNA for the CDR3 is TGTGCCAGCAGCTTAGGGTTTAGCGGGGGGGCCCTAGGGTCCTACGAGCAGTACGTC.

This chain joins TRBV7-9 and TRBJ2-2; D perhaps matches TRBD1 (6 bases). The V gene lost 5 bases and the J gene lost 6 bases, with 10 bases spanning the gap. The CDR3 totals 13 residues. Germline V gene sequence: CDR1 SEHNR, CDR2 FQNEAQ (reference sequence). In DNA, the CDR3 is TGTGCCAGCAGCCAAGAGGGGGCCGGGGAGCTGTTTTTT. Its protein product is CASSQEGAGELFF.

The sample holds one count of this clone. The genes are TRBV10-3 and TRBJ1-6, with 8 bases lining up with TRBD1. The CDR3 length is 15 residues. Germline CDR1 and CDR2: ENHRY and SYGVKD. Germline trimming cut 7 bases from V and 4 bases from J; bases unmatched to any gene: 6. CDR3: CAITEDRGYNSPLHF. The CDR3, as DNA: TGTGCCATCACCGAAGACAGGGGTTATAATTCACCCCTCCACTTT.

The gene calls are TRBV19 and TRBJ2-2, with a tentative D call TRBD2 (6 bases). CDR3 length equals 15 residues. Germline V gene lookup returns CDR1 LNHDA and CDR2 SQIVND (reference sequence). V lost 4 bases and J 0 bases, leaving 9 bases between the germline ends. CDR3 sequence: CASSTRETNTGELFF. The DNA of the CDR3 is TGTGCCAGTAGTACACGGGAGACGAACACCGGGGAGCTGTTTTTT. The full variable domain, rest sourced from reference TRBV19 and TRBJ2-2, is DGGITQSPKYLFRKEGQNVTLSCEQNLNHDAMYWYRQDPGQGLRLIYYSQIVNDFQKGDIAEGYSVSREKKESFPLTVTSAQKNPTAFYLCASSTRETNTGELFFGEGSRLTVL.

The genes are TRBV4-3 and TRBJ2-2; D is undetermined. The CDR3 runs to 15 residues. Trimming pared 4 bases from V and 3 bases from J, leaving 12 bases between. CDR1 is LGHNA and CDR2 is YSLEER in the germline V gene. CDR3 DNA sequence: TGCGCCAGCAGCCTGTCCCCTAGGTACACCGGGGAGCTGTTTTTT. Encoded protein: CASSLSPRYTGELFF.

The chain combines TRBV2 with TRBJ2-3; 11 nucleotides match TRBD2. CDR3 length: 17 amino acids. The V gene end was trimmed by 4 bases and the J gene end by 0 bases; junction bases not matched to a gene: 6. CDR1 is SNHLY, CDR2 FYNNEI, per germline. The CDR3 reads CASSARLAGLSTDTQYF. CDR3 sequence (DNA): TGTGCCAGCAGTGCTCGACTAGCGGGATTAAGCACAGATACGCAGTATTTT. The full variable domain, in which reference TRBV2 and TRBJ2-3 provide the parts outside the CDR3, is EPEVTQTPSHQVTQMGQEVILRCVPISNHLYFYWYRQILGQKVEFLVSFYNNEISEKSEIFDDQFSVERPDGSNFTLKIRSTKLEDSAMYFCASSARLAGLSTDTQYFGPGTRLTVL.

The chain is built from TRBV4-2 and TRBJ1-6; weak D call: TRBD1 (5 bases). V was trimmed by 1 base and J by 14 bases, leaving 12 bases between them. This CDR3 comprises 13 residues. Germline V CDR1 and CDR2: LGHNA, YNFKEQ. The CDR3 sequence: CASSQVLGGALHF. CDR3 DNA sequence: TGTGCCAGCAGCCAAGTACTGGGGGGTGCCCTCCACTTT.

V is TRBV18 and J is TRBJ1-3; D may be TRBD1 (6 bases). This CDR3 has 16 residues. Deletions cut 7 bases from V and 0 bases from J, with 16 bases between. Germline assignment: CDR1 KGHSH and CDR2 LQKENI. In nucleotides, the CDR3 is TGTGCCAGCTGCCCCAACAGGGAGAGCTCTGGAAACACCATATATTTT. Its translation: CASCPNRESSGNTIYF.

The CDR3 DNA is TGTGCCAGCAGCTTAGCCGACAGCCCTAACTATGGCTACACCTTC. Residues: CASSLADSPNYGYTF. The J gene is TRBJ1-2, the V gene TRBV7-6; maybe TRBD1 (5 bases). V lost 0 bases to trimming and J lost 0 bases, with 8 bases between them. CDR1 is SGHVS, CDR2 FNYEAQ, per germline. The CDR3 totals 15 residues.

The V and J genes are TRBV10-3 and TRBJ1-5; D remains unclear. Between the trimmed V and J ends, which lost 0 bases and 3 bases, there was a span of 3 bases. The CDR3 extends over 13 amino acids. The germline CDR1 and CDR2 sequences are ENHRY and SYGVKD. CDR3 sequence: CAISESINQPQHF. CDR3 sequence (DNA): TGTGCCATCAGTGAGTCCATCAATCAGCCCCAGCATTTT.

The chain has TRBV28 and TRBJ2-5; 8 nucleotides align to TRBD2. The CDR3 extends over 18 amino acids. Losses at the gene ends were 6 bases for V and 10 bases for J; bases not matched to a gene: 25. From germline, CDR1 is MDHEN and CDR2 SYDVKM. Here the CDR3 reads CASRKRRIGLAGSEDQYF. In nucleotides, the CDR3 is TGTGCCAGCAGAAAGCGCCGTATTGGACTAGCAGGGTCGGAGGACCAGTACTTC.

The gene calls are TRBV11-2 and TRBJ2-7, with 8 bases matching TRBD1. This CDR3 is 16 amino acids long. Trimming cost V 0 bases and J 0 bases; bases outside gene matches: 4. From germline, CDR1 is SGHAT and CDR2 FQNNGV. CDR3 sequence (DNA): TGTGCCAGCAGCTTAGAAGGACAGGGTCTCTCCTACGAGCAGTACTTC. Amino acid sequence: CASSLEGQGLSYEQYF.